These T cell receptor beta chains were read from a single sample in a study of a mutant IDH1 vaccine in newly diagnosed glioma. Sequencing used immunoSEQ multiplex PCR; TCRdb keeps in-frame clones, though not all of them. The table includes approximately 50,000 clones, 83% detected once. Antigens for these TCRs are unknown. Sequences were derived from PBMCs, sampled from a glioma patient whose treatment included an IDH1 peptide vaccine. Every receptor here comes from a woman aged 45-59 years with glioma. The CDR3 runs from the conserved cysteine through the conserved F or W. D genes are given only for firm matches. Clone size, where shown, is once, few, many, or a class for clones that have expanded.

V gene,J gene,D gene,clone size,CDR3 protein,CDR3 DNA
TRBV11-2,TRBJ1-5,.,.,CASSPPGTANQPQHF,TGTGCCAGCAGCCCGCCAGGGACGGCGAATCAGCCCCAGCATTTT
TRBV21-1,TRBJ1-1,.,.,CASSAGQRMNTEAFF,TGTGCCAGCAGCGCCGGACAGCGGATGAACACTGAAGCTTTCTTT
TRBV10-3,TRBJ2-1,.,.,CAIRDRLRAGDEQFF,TGTGCCATCAGGGACCGTCTCCGGGCCGGCGATGAGCAGTTCTTC
TRBV7-2,TRBJ1-5,.,.,CASSPSGAQPQHF,TGTGCCAGCAGCCCCTCCGGGGCGCAGCCCCAGCATTTT
TRBV5-5,TRBJ1-1,.,.,CASSLDGRGLDEAFF,TGTGCCAGCAGCTTGGACGGGAGGGGGTTGGATGAAGCTTTCTTT
TRBV6-1,TRBJ1-1,.,.,CASSEQIMNTEAFF,TGTGCCAGCAGTGAACAGATCATGAACACTGAAGCTTTCTTT
TRBV7-9,TRBJ2-3,TRBD1,.,CASSTRTGDTQYF,TGTGCCAGCAGCACGCGGACAGGAGATACGCAGTATTTT
TRBV5-1,TRBJ1-1,TRBD1,.,CASRPTGGGTEAFF,TGCGCCAGCAGACCGACAGGGGGCGGCACTGAAGCTTTCTTT
TRBV19,TRBJ1-2,TRBD1,.,CASSKGPGQGITVPHF,TGTGCCAGTAGTAAAGGGCCGGGACAGGGGATAACCGTTCCACACTTC
TRBV5-4,TRBJ2-1,TRBD2,.,CASSLSAGGDYNEQFF,TGTGCCAGCAGCTTGTCAGCGGGGGGGGACTACAATGAGCAGTTCTTC
TRBV6-1,TRBJ2-7,.,.,CASSDPGGGGYEQYF,TGTGCCAGCAGTGACCCAGGGGGGGGTGGCTACGAGCAGTACTTC
TRBV11-2,TRBJ1-4,.,.,CASSLIGGTNEKLFF,TGTGCCAGCAGCCTCATTGGAGGAACTAATGAAAAACTGTTTTTT
TRBV27,TRBJ1-6,.,.,CASKGEVGSPLHF,TGTGCCTCAAAGGGGGAGGTAGGCTCACCCCTCCACTTT
TRBV7-9,TRBJ2-7,TRBD2,.,CASSHIGTSGVEQYF,TGTGCCAGCAGCCATATCGGGACTAGCGGGGTCGAGCAGTACTTC
TRBV5-8,TRBJ2-6,.,once,CASSFGAFSGANVLTF,TGTGCCAGCAGCTTCGGGGCATTCTCTGGGGCCAACGTCCTGACTTTC
TRBV7-9,TRBJ2-7,.,.,CASTDSTGEQYF,TGTGCCAGTACGGACAGCACGGGGGAGCAGTACTTC
TRBV7-2,TRBJ1-6,.,.,CASSLGITTPLHF,TGTGCCAGCAGCTTAGGAATTACGACACCCCTCCACTTT
TRBV5-1,TRBJ1-2,.,.,CASSLDQGNYGYTF,TGCGCCAGCAGCTTGGATCAGGGGAACTATGGCTACACCTTC
TRBV12-5,TRBJ1-1,TRBD1,.,CASGFPDRGNTEAFF,TGTGCTAGTGGTTTTCCCGACAGGGGTAACACTGAAGCTTTCTTT
TRBV19,TRBJ2-7,TRBD2,.,CASRGREREQYF,TGTGCCAGTAGGGGGAGGGAACGCGAGCAGTACTTC